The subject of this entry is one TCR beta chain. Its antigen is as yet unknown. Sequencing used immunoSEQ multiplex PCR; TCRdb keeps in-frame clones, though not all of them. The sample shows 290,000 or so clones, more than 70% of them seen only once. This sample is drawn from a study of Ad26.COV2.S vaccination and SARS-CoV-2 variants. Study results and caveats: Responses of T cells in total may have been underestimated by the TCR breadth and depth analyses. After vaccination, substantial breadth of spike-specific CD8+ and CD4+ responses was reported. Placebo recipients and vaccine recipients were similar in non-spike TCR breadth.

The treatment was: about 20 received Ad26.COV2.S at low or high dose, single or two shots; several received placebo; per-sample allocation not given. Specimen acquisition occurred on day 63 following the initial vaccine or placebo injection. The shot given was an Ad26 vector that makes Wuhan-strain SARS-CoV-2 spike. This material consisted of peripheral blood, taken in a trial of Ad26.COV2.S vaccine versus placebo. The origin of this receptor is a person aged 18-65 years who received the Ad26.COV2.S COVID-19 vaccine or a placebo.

The CDR3 region has the DNA TGTGCCAGCAGTGAAACAGGGTGGGCGGGTCAGCCCCAGCATTTT. Protein: CASSETGWAGQPQHF. V usage is TRBV2 and J usage is TRBJ1-5; possible D gene TRBD1, 6 bases. Trimming pared 2 bases from V and 6 bases from J, leaving 14 bases between. The CDR3 spans 15 residues. From germline, CDR1 is SNHLY and CDR2 FYNNEI.